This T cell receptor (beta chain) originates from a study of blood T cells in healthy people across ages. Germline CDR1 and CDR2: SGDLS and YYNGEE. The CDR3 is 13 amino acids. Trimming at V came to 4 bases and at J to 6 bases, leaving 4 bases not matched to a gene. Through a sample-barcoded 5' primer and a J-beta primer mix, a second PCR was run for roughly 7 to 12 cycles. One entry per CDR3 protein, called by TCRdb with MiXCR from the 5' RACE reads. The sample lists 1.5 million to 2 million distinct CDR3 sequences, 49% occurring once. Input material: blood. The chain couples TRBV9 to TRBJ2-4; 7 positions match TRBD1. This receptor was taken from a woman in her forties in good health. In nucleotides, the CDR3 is TGTGCCAGCAGCCCGGACAGGTTAAACATTCAGTACTTC. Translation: CASSPDRLNIQYF. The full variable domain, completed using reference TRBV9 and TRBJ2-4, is DSGVTQTPKHLITATGQRVTLRCSPRSGDLSVYWYQQSLDQGLQFLIQYYNGEERAKGNILERFSAQQFPDLHSELNLSSLELGDSALYFCASSPDRLNIQYFGAGTRLSVL.